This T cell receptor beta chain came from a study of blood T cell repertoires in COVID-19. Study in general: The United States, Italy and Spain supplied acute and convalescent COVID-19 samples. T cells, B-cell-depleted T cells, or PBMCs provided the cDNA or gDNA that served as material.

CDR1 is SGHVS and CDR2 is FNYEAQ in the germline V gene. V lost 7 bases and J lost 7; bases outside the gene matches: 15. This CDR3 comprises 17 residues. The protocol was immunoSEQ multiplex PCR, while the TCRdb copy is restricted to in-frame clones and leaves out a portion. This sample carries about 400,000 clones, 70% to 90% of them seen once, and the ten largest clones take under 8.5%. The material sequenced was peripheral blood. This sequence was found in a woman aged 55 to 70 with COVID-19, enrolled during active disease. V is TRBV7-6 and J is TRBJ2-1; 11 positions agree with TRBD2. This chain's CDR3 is CASTRIAGGLIGNEQFF. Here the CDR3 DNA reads TGTGCCAGCACCAGAATAGCGGGGGGGCTGATCGGGAATGAGCAGTTCTTC.